The 3 T cell receptor beta chains below all came from one sample that was sequenced in a study of blood T cell repertoires in COVID-19. This table comes from immunoSEQ multiplex PCR, and its TCRdb copy is limited to in-frame clones, with some not included. The repertoire includes 150,000 to 200,000 clones, around 93% of them detected once, and around 4.6% sits in the top ten. Sequencing was carried out using peripheral blood. These receptors all stem from a young man with COVID-19, enrolled during active disease.

The rearrangement uses TRBV4-3 and TRBJ2-7; tentative D call: TRBD1 (6 bases). Germline V lookup: CDR1 LGHNA, CDR2 YSLEER. Trimming cost V 0 bases and J 3 bases, with 12 bases left between them. This CDR3 has 15 residues. This CDR3 is CASSQDPTGGYEQYF. CDR3 DNA sequence: TGCGCCAGCAGCCAAGACCCGACAGGAGGCTACGAGCAGTACTTC.

The chain joins TRBV5-8 to TRBJ1-5, with D perhaps matching TRBD1 (5 bases). This CDR3 has 15 residues. Per the germline V gene, CDR1 is SGHTS and CDR2 is YDEGEE. Trimming removed 0 bases at V and 4 bases at J, with 11 bases between. The CDR3 bases are TGTGCCAGCAGCTTGGGTCCAGGGCAGAATCAGCCCCAGCATTTT. Protein product: CASSLGPGQNQPQHF.

The V gene is TRBV7-8, the J gene TRBJ2-3; 9 nucleotides agree with TRBD2. This CDR3 comprises 15 residues. Germline values: CDR1 SGHVS, CDR2 FQNEAQ. Germline trimming cut 6 bases from V and 0 bases from J; bases unmatched to any gene: 4. Written as DNA, the CDR3 is TGTGCCAGCAGTTACCTAGCGGGGAGCACAGATACGCAGTATTTT. As protein: CASSYLAGSTDTQYF.